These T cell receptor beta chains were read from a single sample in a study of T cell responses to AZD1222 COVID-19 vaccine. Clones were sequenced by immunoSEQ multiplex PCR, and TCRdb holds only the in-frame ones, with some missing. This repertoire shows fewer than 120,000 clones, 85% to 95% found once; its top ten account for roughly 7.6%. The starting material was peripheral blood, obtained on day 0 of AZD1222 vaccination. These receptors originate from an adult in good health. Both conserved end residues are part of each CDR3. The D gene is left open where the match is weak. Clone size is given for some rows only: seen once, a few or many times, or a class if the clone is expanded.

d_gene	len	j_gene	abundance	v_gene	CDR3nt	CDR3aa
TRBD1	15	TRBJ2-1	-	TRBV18	TGTGCCAGCTCACCCTGGACAGGGGGACTCAATGAGCAGTTCTTC	CASSPWTGGLNEQFF
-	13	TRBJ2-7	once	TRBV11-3	TGTGCCAGCAGCTTAGATCAAAACCACGAGCAGTACTTC	CASSLDQNHEQYF
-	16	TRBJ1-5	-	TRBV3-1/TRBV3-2	TGTGCCAGCAGCCAAAATTATCCCCGGCCTGCGGAGCCCCAGCATTTT	CASSQNYPRPAEPQHF
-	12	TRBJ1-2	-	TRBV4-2	TGTGCCAGCAGCCAAGATACCGGGGGCTACACCTTC	CASSQDTGGYTF
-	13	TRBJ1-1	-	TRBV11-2	TGTGCCAGCAGCTTATCAGGGTACACTGAAGCTTTCTTT	CASSLSGYTEAFF
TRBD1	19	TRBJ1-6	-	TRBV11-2	TGTGCCAGCAGCTTAGATCCGGACAGGGCTAGCTCCTATAATTCACCCCTCCACTTT	CASSLDPDRASSYNSPLHF
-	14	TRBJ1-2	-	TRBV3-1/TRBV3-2	TGTGCCAGCAGCCGCGGGGAAGGAGTCCAGGGCTACACCTTC	CASSRGEGVQGYTF
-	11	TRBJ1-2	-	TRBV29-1	TGCAGCGCCTCTGGAAACTATGGCTACACCTTC	CSASGNYGYTF
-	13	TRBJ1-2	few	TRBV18	TGTGCCAGCTCACCGGAGCAGCAGGGTGGCTACACCTTC	CASSPEQQGGYTF
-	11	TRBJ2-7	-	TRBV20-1	TGCAGTGCTAGAGATTGGGACGAGCAGTACTTC	CSARDWDEQYF
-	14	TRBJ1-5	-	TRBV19	TGTGCCAGTAGTTGGGGGGAGAAGGTTCAGCCCCAGCATTTT	CASSWGEKVQPQHF
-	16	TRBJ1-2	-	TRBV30	TGTGCCTGGAGTCGGGCAGGGTCCAAACTTAACTATGGCTACACCTTC	CAWSRAGSKLNYGYTF
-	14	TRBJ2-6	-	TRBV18	TGTGCCAGCTCAGTCGGCTCTGGGGCCAACGTCCTGACTTTC	CASSVGSGANVLTF
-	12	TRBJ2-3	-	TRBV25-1	TGTGCCAGCAGTGCACACACAGATACGCAGTATTTT	CASSAHTDTQYF
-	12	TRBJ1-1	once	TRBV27	TGTGCCAGCAGTTACAACCAGCGTGAAGCTTTCTTT	CASSYNQREAFF
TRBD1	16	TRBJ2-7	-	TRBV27	TGTGCCAGCAGACCTACCCATTCGACAGGGGCCTACGAGCAGTACTTC	CASRPTHSTGAYEQYF
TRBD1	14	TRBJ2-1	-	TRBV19	TGTGCCAGTAGTAAGACAGGGCCCTACAATGAGCAGTTCTTC	CASSKTGPYNEQFF
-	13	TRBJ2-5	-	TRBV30	TGTGCCTGGAGTGTATCGGGGGTGAAGACCCAGTACTTC	CAWSVSGVKTQYF
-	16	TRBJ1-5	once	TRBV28	TGTGCCAGCAGTCCCGACGGCGAGGGGTCGATGCAGCCCCAGCATTTT	CASSPDGEGSMQPQHF
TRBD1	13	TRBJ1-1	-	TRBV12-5	TGTGCTAGTGGTTTGGGGACAGGGAGTGAAGCTTTCTTT	CASGLGTGSEAFF
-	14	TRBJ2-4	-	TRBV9	TGTGCCAGCAGCAAGACCGCAGCCAAAAACATTCAGTACTTC	CASSKTAAKNIQYF
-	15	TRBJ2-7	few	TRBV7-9	TGTGCCAGCAGCTTAGCGGGCAGGGGCCGGGACGAGCAGTACTTC	CASSLAGRGRDEQYF
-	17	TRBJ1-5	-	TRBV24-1	TGTGCCACCAGTGCCTCCCCCCGTCAAAATAGCAATCAGCCCCAGCATTTT	CATSASPRQNSNQPQHF
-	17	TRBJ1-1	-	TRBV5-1	TGCGCCAGCAGCTTATACCTCGGGACGGCTACGAACACTGAAGCTTTCTTT	CASSLYLGTATNTEAFF
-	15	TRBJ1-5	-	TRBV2	TGTGCCAGCAGGGGAACAGGGAGAGGCAATCAGCCCCAGCATTTT	CASRGTGRGNQPQHF
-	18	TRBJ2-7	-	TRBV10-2	TGCGCCAGCACCGATGTGGTATGGGGCAGCTTGGGCTCCTACGAGCAGTACTTC	CASTDVVWGSLGSYEQYF
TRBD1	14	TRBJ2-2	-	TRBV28	TGTGCCAGCTGTCGAGGGGGCAGGACCGGGGAGCTGTTTTTT	CASCRGGRTGELFF
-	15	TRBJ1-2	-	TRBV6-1	TGTGCCAGCAGTGAATACTGGACAGATGGCGATGGCTACACCTTC	CASSEYWTDGDGYTF
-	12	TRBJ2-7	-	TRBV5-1	TGCGCCAGCAGCGGGGAAGAGGACGAGCAGTACTTC	CASSGEEDEQYF
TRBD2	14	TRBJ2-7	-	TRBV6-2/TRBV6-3	TGTGCCAGCAGTTGGGGGGGGTCCTCCTACGAGCAGTACTTC	CASSWGGSSYEQYF
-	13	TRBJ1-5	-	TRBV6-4	TGTGCCAGCAGTCCCGGCCCTGGCCAGCCCCAGCATTTT	CASSPGPGQPQHF